These 11 T cell receptor beta chains were all obtained from the same sample, sequenced in a study of T cell repertoires in aging, cancer and after chemotherapy. Amplification of TCR beta used genomic DNA extracted from peripheral blood. TRB rearrangements spanning V, D and J were amplified using mixed TRB-A/B primers. TCRdb re-called the multiplex PCR reads with MiXCR, one entry per CDR3 protein. The data contain roughly 8,600 distinct CDR3 sequences, about 32% of them singletons. The sequencing input was blood. The receptors stem from a human donor in good health.

This chain uses TRBV27 with TRBJ1-1, with 8 bases identical to TRBD1. J was trimmed by 3 bases and V by 0 bases; bases with no gene match: 6. The germline gives CDR1 MNHEY, CDR2 SMNVEV (reference sequence). The CDR3 is 16 residues long. DNA of the CDR3: TGTGCCAGCAGTTTATCAGGGGGACAGGAGGACACTGAAGCTTTCTTT. This gives the protein CASSLSGGQEDTEAFF.

This clonotype occurred a few times. V and J are TRBV19 and TRBJ1-5; D not resolved. Germline CDR1 LNHDA, CDR2 SQIVND (reference sequence). The CDR3 totals 14 residues. Trimming left V 6 bases short and J 0 bases short, with 9 bases between. The CDR3 reads CASRVINSNQPQHF. The CDR3 DNA reads as TGTGCCAGTAGGGTGATCAATAGCAATCAGCCCCAGCATTTT.

This chain links TRBV5-4 with TRBJ2-3; 13 nucleotides agree with TRBD2. V shed 2 bases, J shed 3 bases, and the junction held 3 bases outside the gene matches. The CDR3 is made up of 16 amino acids. CDR1 is SGHNT and CDR2 is YYREEE in the germline V gene (reference sequence). CDR3 coding DNA: TGTGCCAGCAGCTTATCACTAGCGGGGGGGACAGATACGCAGTATTTT. It codes for CASSLSLAGGTDTQYF.

J is TRBJ2-3 and V is TRBV7-6; the match to TRBD1 covers 8 bases. Germline-derived CDR1 and CDR2 are SGHVS and FNYEAQ. The CDR3 has 15 residues. Trimming took 2 bases from V and 4 from J; bases not matched to a gene: 5. In DNA form, the CDR3 reads TGTGCCAGCAGCTTAAGGACAGGGAAAGCAGATACGCAGTATTTT. It specifies CASSLRTGKADTQYF.

There are a few counts of this clonotype. The CDR3 region is CASRIDRDRTEGYYGYTF. The CDR3 DNA reads as TGTGCCAGCAGGATCGACCGGGACAGGACCGAGGGATACTATGGCTACACCTTC. The rearrangement links TRBV12-3 or TRBV12-4 to TRBJ1-2; TRBD1 agrees at 8 bases. V trimming: 6 bases; J trimming: 3 bases; junction bases outside the gene matches: 18. The CDR3 totals 18 residues.

By share, this clonotype counts as medium-sized (0.01 to 0.1%). This rearrangement joins TRBV30 to TRBJ1-1; 8 positions agree with TRBD1. Trimming removed 0 bases from V and 6 bases from J; junction bases left unmatched: 3. This CDR3 has 13 residues. The germline V gene has CDR1 GTSNPN and CDR2 SVGIG (reference sequence). The CDR3 loop reads CAWSVDRGAEAFF. As DNA, the CDR3 is TGTGCCTGGAGTGTCGACAGGGGTGCTGAAGCTTTCTTT. The full variable domain, its missing parts supplied by reference TRBV30 and TRBJ1-1, is SQTIHQWPATLVQPVGSPLSLECTVEGTSNPNLYWYRQAAGRGLQLLFYSVGIGQISSEVPQNLSASRPQDRQFILSSKKLLLSDSGFYLCAWSVDRGAEAFFGQGTRLTVV.

This clonotype has only a few counts. The chain joins TRBV5-4 to TRBJ1-1; D is uncertain. Trimming removed 0 bases at V and 0 bases at J, with 6 bases between. In germline, CDR1 is SGHNT, CDR2 YYREEE (reference sequence). The CDR3 covers 14 residues. The CDR3 here is CASSLDLMNTEAFF. The CDR3 DNA follows: TGTGCCAGCAGCTTGGACCTCATGAACACTGAAGCTTTCTTT.

As DNA, the CDR3 is TGTGCCAGCAGCTTAGTCGGGGGCCCCCAAGAGACCCAGTACTTC. This gives the protein CASSLVGGPQETQYF. This chain links TRBV7-6 with TRBJ2-5; D may be TRBD1 or TRBD2 (6 bases each). CDR1 and CDR2 from the germline V gene are SGHVS and FNYEAQ. CDR3 length: 15 residues. Trimming removed 1 base from V and 1 base from J, with 10 bases in between.

On this clonotype itself: Just one base apart from a much larger clone, this may be a read error. V usage is TRBV29-1 and J usage is TRBJ1-2; TRBD1 might be the D (6 bases). Per the germline V gene, CDR1 is SQVTM and CDR2 is ANQGSEA. The CDR3 has 12 residues. The ends were cut back, 4 bases at V and 8 bases at J, with 14 bases in the middle. CDR3 DNA sequence: TGCAGCGTTGGGCGAACCGGGACAGGCTACACCTTC. Its translation is CSVGRTGTGYTF.

The sample holds a few counts of this clonotype. This chain joins TRBV27 and TRBJ2-7, with TRBD1 matching 12 bases. J was trimmed by 6 bases and V by 6 bases; bases with no gene match: 6. Germline CDR1 reads MNHEY; CDR2 reads SMNVEV (reference sequence). CDR3 length: 14 amino acids. The CDR3: CASSQGQGAFEQYF. Written as DNA, the CDR3 is TGTGCCAGCAGCCAGGGACAGGGGGCTTTCGAGCAGTACTTC.

V is TRBV7-9 and J is TRBJ2-1; 7 positions agree with TRBD2. With 5 bases clipped from V and 9 bases from J, the junction kept 13 bases outside the gene matches. Germline V gives CDR1 SEHNR, CDR2 FQNEAQ (reference sequence). This CDR3 contains 15 residues. In DNA form, the CDR3 reads TGTGCCAGCAGCCCTTCTAGCGGAGGCTCATCTGAGCAGTTCTTC. This codes for CASSPSSGGSSEQFF.